This entry concerns a single T cell receptor beta chain. This clonotype showed up just a few times. Its antigen remains unidentified. No clone much larger than this one lies a single base away; base qualities are absent. The donors were 40 or so Caucasian individuals from Russia, aged roughly 6 to 90 years, who were systemically healthy. Each donor gave ten milliliters of peripheral blood, collected into EDTA-treated Vacutainer tubes. Ficoll-Paque density-gradient centrifugation was used to isolate PBMCs, with at least 6.5 million per sample. Trizol reagent was used to extract total RNA from PBMCs, with at least 5 micrograms per sample. Naive CD45RAhigh/CD27high T cell percentages were measured by flow cytometry on a PBMC aliquot from every donor. The sample originates from a study of blood T cells in healthy people across ages (dated by TCRdb to between 2015 and 2016). Concerning the study at large: In model experiments, template switching captured roughly one uniquely barcoded TCR beta cDNA molecule for every two T cells. To track age-related changes in TCR beta repertoire diversity, the study relied on deep sequencing normalized with unique cDNA molecular identifiers. To avoid experimental bias, donors of different ages were spread randomly across the sequencing lanes. The study analyzed two additional independent replicas of 1 million unique cDNA reads from the same blood draw for two donors, one aged 18 to 30 and one aged 80 or older. Donors were grouped into four age groups: young (average roughly 15 years), middle-aged (39), aged (roughly 62) and long-lived (approximately 78). The paper as a whole reports these results and caveats: Because profiling used bulk unsorted PBMCs, naive and antigen-experienced compartments could not be compared conclusively. The percentage of naive T cells measured by flow cytometry correlated strongly with observed TCR beta diversity. Estimates of total diversity from one million sequenced T cells were regarded as lower bounds and underestimates. Compared with the aged group, the long-lived group had more naive CD4+ T cells, fewer expanded clones and increased TCR diversity, a pattern suggesting age selection. Observed TCR beta diversity per million T cells fell roughly linearly with age, and a significant reduction was already apparent by age roughly 40. The CMV infection status of donors was not known, potentially confounding age-related changes in expanded clonotypes.

Library method: 5' RACE. TCRdb names Illumina HiSeq 2500 as the instrument used. A second PCR of 7 to 11 cycles was performed with a sample-barcoded 5' primer and a J-beta primer mix. Each TCR beta cDNA molecule received a unique molecular identifier from a template-switch 5' adaptor carrying 12 random nucleotides. At least 3 million CDR3-containing paired-end reads were obtained from each sample. All of the RNA was converted into first-strand cDNA using the Mint cDNA synthesis kit, with a TRBC-specific oligonucleotide serving as the primer. Following uracil-DNA glycosylase treatment, all cDNA underwent a first 18-cycle PCR with the universal primers M1SS and BC2_uni_R. The original pipeline was this. For normalization, 1 million high-quality reads were randomly selected from each sample, with every read carrying a distinct molecular identifier. Instead of being binned into consensus sequences, reads with shared molecular identifiers were discarded. MiTCR, with a Q25 quality threshold and the strictest error-elimination algorithm, was used for CDR3 identification, clonotype clustering and error correction. A nonparametric unseen species model using Euler transformation provided a lower-bound estimate of total TCR beta diversity. TCRdb handled the public reads itself, with Q25 trimming in fastp and clone calling in MiXCR, and kept productive beta chains. All rows with the same CDR3 protein become a single entry with the most common DNA and genes. The V and J calls were not made by the authors but by TCRdb's processing. This sample lists 450,000 to 700,000 distinct CDR3 sequences; 27% were detected once. Approximately 18% of the sample rests with the top ten.

The cysteine opens and the phenylalanine closes a CDR3 of 15 amino acids. Only the CDR3 portion is preserved as DNA: 45 bases, with reading frame beginning at the first base. From a lookup of the germline V gene, CDR1 and CDR2 are SGDLS and YYNGEE. What was sequenced was blood. The rearranged segments are TRBV9 and TRBJ2-5, and TRBD2 matches 9 of the central bases. The closer fit of TRBJ2-1 to the DNA end suggests the J call may be wrong. This TCR was recovered from a woman between 65 and 79 years old in good health. Here is the DNA: TGTGCCAGCAGCAGCGTAATGGCGGGGGGGGAAGAGCAGTTCTTC. It specifies CASSSVMAGGEEQFF.